The clone carrying this T cell receptor beta chain was observed many times. RNA transcripts provided the source from which TCR beta CDR3 regions were amplified. The HTBI primer set was used in a first-round RT-PCR of the TCR CDR3. TCRdb recomputed calls from the multiplex PCR reads with MiXCR, one row per CDR3 protein. The sample holds fewer than 800,000 distinct CDR3 sequences, about a sixth seen once. This specimen belongs to a study of T cells in Graves' hyperthyroidism and ophthalmopathy. CDR1 KGHSH and CDR2 LQKENI come from the germline V gene. This CDR3 region has 16 residues. Germline trimming cut 3 bases from V and 3 bases from J; bases unmatched to any gene: 10.

What was sequenced was blood. The chain carries TRBV18 and TRBJ2-7; TRBD1 matches 8 bases. The receptor was isolated from a man aged 18 to 30 with Graves' hyperthyroidism. The chain's CDR3 is CASSPGTGQAGYEQYF. CDR3 sequence (DNA): TGTGCCAGCTCACCGGGGACGGGACAGGCAGGCTACGAGCAGTACTTC.